This T cell receptor beta chain emerged from a study of T cells in Graves' hyperthyroidism and ophthalmopathy. Amplified regions were TCR beta CDR3 sequences from RNA transcripts. The primer set for the first-round RT-PCR of the TCR CDR3 was HTBI. TCRdb re-called the multiplex PCR reads through MiXCR, storing one row per CDR3 protein. The data contain some 500,000 distinct CDR3 sequences, around 24% of them singletons. The CDR3 spans 13 residues. CDR1 and CDR2 (germline): DFQATT, SNEGSKA (reference sequence). The germline V and J ends were trimmed by 1 base and 3 bases, with 9 bases remaining between them.

Sequencing was done on a sample of blood. This chain uses TRBV20-1 with TRBJ1-2, with no clear D. This TCR was recovered from a woman aged 30 to 39 with Graves' ophthalmopathy. CDR3 bases: TGCAGTGCTAGAGCCAGGAAACACTATGGCTACACCTTC. It encodes CSARARKHYGYTF.